The rows below give T cell receptor beta chains drawn from one sample of a study of vaccination and CD4 T cells after COVID-19. One entry per CDR3 protein results from TCRdb running MiXCR on the PCR reads. The repertoire holds approximately 20,000 distinct CDR3 sequences, with approximately 40% as singletons. Their antigen targets remain unknown. The sequences come from CD4+ T cells from blood, cultured in vitro, collected before SARS-CoV-2 vaccination. All receptors come from a human donor who received a COVID-19 vaccine. The CDR3 runs from the conserved cysteine through the conserved F or W. The D gene is left open where the match is weak. Part of the rows lack a size; the others show once, few, many or a class for expanded clones.

D,V,J,size,CDR3,DNA
NA,TRBV12-3/TRBV12-4,TRBJ1-2,NA,CASSLGGEDYGYTF,TGTGCCAGCAGTTTGGGTGGGGAGGATTATGGCTACACCTTC
NA,TRBV19,TRBJ2-5,NA,CASSPGDVQETQYF,TGTGCCAGTAGTCCAGGGGACGTCCAAGAGACCCAGTACTTC
TRBD2,TRBV7-9,TRBJ2-1,once,CASSYLAGLENEQFF,TGTGCCAGCAGCTACTTAGCGGGGCTGGAGAATGAGCAGTTCTTC
NA,TRBV5-1,TRBJ1-2,NA,CASSPGPRVGRENYGYTF,TGCGCCAGCAGCCCAGGGCCCCGTGTGGGCAGGGAAAACTATGGCTACACCTTC
TRBD1,TRBV24-1,TRBJ2-3,NA,CATRGTEHYTDTQYF,TGTGCCACCAGGGGGACAGAGCACTACACAGATACGCAGTATTTT
NA,TRBV5-1,TRBJ2-2,NA,CASSLFLVSSDSSTGELFF,TGCGCCAGCAGCTTGTTTTTAGTGAGCTCTGACTCTTCCACCGGGGAGCTGTTTTTT
NA,TRBV7-9,TRBJ2-3,NA,CASSLAQGPTDTQYF,TGTGCCAGCAGCTTAGCCCAGGGTCCCACAGATACGCAGTATTTT
NA,TRBV7-2,TRBJ1-5,few,CASSLRAAEGQPQHF,TGTGCCAGCAGCTTGAGGGCTGCTGAGGGTCAGCCCCAGCATTTT
NA,TRBV24-1,TRBJ2-3,NA,CATSDTQGTQYF,TGTGCCACCAGTGATACCCAAGGTACGCAGTATTTT
TRBD1,TRBV6-1,TRBJ1-2,NA,CASRDRELYGYTF,TGTGCCAGTAGGGACAGGGAGCTTTATGGCTACACCTTC
NA,TRBV5-1,TRBJ1-3,NA,CASSLGGNTIYF,TGCGCCAGCAGCTTGGGGGGAAACACCATATATTTT
NA,TRBV6-1,TRBJ2-3,few,CASSEPAGDTQYF,TGTGCCAGCAGTGAACCTGCGGGAGATACGCAGTATTTT
TRBD1,TRBV4-2,TRBJ1-2,NA,CASSQTAYTGQGSDYGYTF,TGTGCCAGCAGCCAAACCGCCTATACGGGACAGGGATCCGACTATGGCTACACCTTC
NA,TRBV2,TRBJ2-2,NA,CASRLAQVTGELFF,TGTGCCAGCAGATTAGCGCAAGTGACCGGGGAGCTGTTTTTT
NA,TRBV10-1,TRBJ2-2,NA,CASSPDGSNTGELFF,TGCGCCAGCAGCCCGGACGGATCGAACACCGGGGAGCTGTTTTTT
NA,TRBV2,TRBJ1-2,few,CASSELGGAYGYTF,TGTGCCAGCAGTGAACTGGGGGGCGCCTATGGCTACACCTTC
TRBD1,TRBV19,TRBJ2-1,NA,CASSEGQSYNEQFF,TGTGCCAGTAGCGAGGGACAGTCATACAATGAGCAGTTCTTC
NA,TRBV20-1,TRBJ2-3,NA,CSARDSGAASTDTQYF,TGCAGTGCTAGAGATAGTGGGGCAGCTAGCACAGATACGCAGTATTTT
NA,TRBV10-3,TRBJ2-5,NA,CAISERREETQYF,TGTGCCATCAGTGAGCGGCGAGAAGAGACCCAGTACTTC
TRBD1,TRBV2,TRBJ1-5,NA,CASLLDRGMDQHF,TGTGCCAGCCTACTGGACAGGGGGATGGACCAGCATTTT
TRBD2,TRBV20-1,TRBJ2-7,once,CSARVSGGIYEQYF,TGCAGTGCTAGAGTAAGCGGGGGAATATACGAGCAGTACTTC
TRBD1,TRBV23-1,TRBJ1-1,NA,CASSQWGQGTEAFF,TGCGCCAGCAGTCAATGGGGACAGGGCACTGAAGCTTTCTTT
NA,TRBV10-1,TRBJ1-2,NA,CASSPRLGDYGYTF,TGCGCCAGCAGCCCCAGACTTGGGGACTATGGCTACACCTTC
NA,TRBV5-4,TRBJ1-1,few,CASSLDRANTEAFF,TGTGCCAGCAGCTTGGACAGGGCGAACACTGAAGCTTTCTTT
NA,TRBV10-1,TRBJ2-5,few,CASSESKGMETQYF,TGCGCCAGCAGTGAGTCGAAAGGGATGGAGACCCAGTACTTC
TRBD1,TRBV2,TRBJ2-7,few,CASSEDRTSYEQYF,TGTGCCAGCAGTGAGGACAGGACCAGCTACGAGCAGTACTTC
TRBD1,TRBV2,TRBJ1-2,NA,CASSETGTGGGGNYGYTF,TGTGCCAGCAGCGAAACCGGGACAGGGGGCGGGGGTAACTATGGCTACACCTTC
NA,TRBV7-8,TRBJ1-6,NA,CASSVRGALSSYNSPLHF,TGTGCCAGCAGCGTACGGGGGGCCCTAAGCTCCTATAATTCACCCCTCCACTTT
NA,TRBV12-3/TRBV12-4,TRBJ1-5,NA,CASSIGLLKGPQHF,TGTGCCAGCAGTATCGGACTGTTGAAGGGGCCCCAGCATTTT
TRBD1,TRBV28,TRBJ1-1,NA,CASSFSGQGEGNEAFF,TGTGCCAGCAGTTTCTCCGGACAGGGGGAAGGAAATGAAGCTTTCTTT
TRBD2,TRBV20-1,TRBJ2-3,NA,CSARTSGTTDTQYF,TGCAGTGCTAGGACTAGCGGAACCACAGATACGCAGTATTTT
NA,TRBV7-3,TRBJ1-5,NA,CASSLVGNQPQHF,TGTGCCAGCAGCTTAGTAGGGAATCAGCCCCAGCATTTT
NA,TRBV20-1,TRBJ1-2,few,CSASGGHYGYTF,TGCAGTGCTAGTGGGGGCCACTATGGCTACACCTTC
NA,TRBV7-8,TRBJ2-3,NA,CASSLAGAGVTDTQYF,TGTGCCAGCAGCTTAGCGGGGGCGGGGGTCACAGATACGCAGTATTTT
TRBD2,TRBV12-3/TRBV12-4,TRBJ2-3,NA,CASSTPGLRLAGTTDTQYF,TGTGCCAGCAGTACTCCAGGGTTGAGACTAGCGGGGACCACAGATACGCAGTATTTT
TRBD2,TRBV24-1,TRBJ2-2,NA,CATSDLRWAGDANTGELFF,TGTGCCACCAGTGATTTGCGGTGGGCGGGGGATGCGAACACCGGGGAGCTGTTTTTT
NA,TRBV30,TRBJ2-7,NA,CAWKARVSYEQYF,TGTGCCTGGAAAGCTAGGGTATCCTACGAGCAGTACTTC
TRBD2,TRBV6-4,TRBJ2-1,few,CATRLAGGGYNEQFF,TGTGCCACACGACTAGCGGGGGGGGGTTACAATGAGCAGTTCTTC
NA,TRBV2,TRBJ1-1,NA,CASREGRNTEAFF,TGTGCCAGCAGAGAGGGAAGGAACACTGAAGCTTTCTTT
NA,TRBV7-8,TRBJ1-5,NA,CASNASGALGSNQPQHF,TGTGCCAGCAACGCATCAGGGGCCCTCGGGAGCAATCAGCCCCAGCATTTT
TRBD1,TRBV7-6,TRBJ2-3,NA,CASSLVAPGQGSDTQYF,TGTGCCAGCAGCTTAGTAGCTCCGGGACAGGGCTCAGATACGCAGTATTTT
TRBD1,TRBV5-1,TRBJ1-2,NA,CASSSGTGGDGYTF,TGCGCCAGCAGCTCCGGGACAGGGGGCGATGGCTACACCTTC
NA,TRBV5-4,TRBJ1-1,once,CASSLSWGTEAFF,TGTGCCAGCAGCTTGTCCTGGGGAACTGAAGCTTTCTTT
NA,TRBV15,TRBJ1-1,NA,CATSREVGMNTEAFF,TGTGCCACCAGCAGAGAGGTAGGAATGAACACTGAAGCTTTCTTT
TRBD1,TRBV6-1,TRBJ1-3,medium-sized,CASRDRNLGNTIYF,TGTGCCAGCCGGGACAGGAACCTTGGAAACACCATATATTTT
TRBD2,TRBV27,TRBJ2-1,few,CASSRVGLAGGNEQFF,TGTGCCAGCAGTCGGGTGGGACTAGCGGGGGGCAATGAGCAGTTCTTC
NA,TRBV9,TRBJ1-6,NA,CASSRPTGNNSPLHF,TGTGCCAGCAGCAGGCCCACAGGGAATAATTCACCCCTCCACTTT
NA,TRBV15,TRBJ2-3,NA,CATSRDRQEYTDTQYF,TGTGCCACCAGCAGAGATCGACAGGAGTACACAGATACGCAGTATTTT
TRBD1,TRBV5-1,TRBJ2-6,NA,CASSSTSGGAGANVLTF,TGCGCCAGCAGCTCGACTTCAGGGGGCGCTGGGGCCAACGTCCTGACTTTC
NA,TRBV18,TRBJ1-1,NA,CASSPRQNTEAFF,TGTGCCAGCTCACCAAGGCAGAACACTGAAGCTTTCTTT
NA,TRBV21-1,TRBJ1-5,medium-sized,CASSKGRLTGGQPQHF,TGTGCCAGCAGCAAAGGGAGGTTAACAGGGGGGCAGCCCCAGCATTTT